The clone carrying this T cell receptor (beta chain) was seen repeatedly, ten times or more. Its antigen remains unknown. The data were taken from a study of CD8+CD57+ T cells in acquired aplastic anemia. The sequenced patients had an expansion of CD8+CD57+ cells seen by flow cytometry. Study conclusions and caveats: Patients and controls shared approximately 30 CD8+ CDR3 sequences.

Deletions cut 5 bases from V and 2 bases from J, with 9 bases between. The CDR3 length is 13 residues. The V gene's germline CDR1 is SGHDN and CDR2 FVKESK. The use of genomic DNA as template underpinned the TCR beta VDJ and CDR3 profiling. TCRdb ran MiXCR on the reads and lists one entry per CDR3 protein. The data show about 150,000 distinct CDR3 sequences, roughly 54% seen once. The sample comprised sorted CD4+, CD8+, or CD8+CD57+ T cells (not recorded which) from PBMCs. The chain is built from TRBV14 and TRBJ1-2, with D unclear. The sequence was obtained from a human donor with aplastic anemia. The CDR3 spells CASSVSGNYGYTF. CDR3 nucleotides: TGTGCCAGCAGCGTAAGCGGGAACTATGGCTACACCTTC.